This section outlines one T cell receptor beta chain sequence together with its context. Its antigen specificity is not known. Base-call qualities are not available, and no considerably larger clone is one nucleotide away. This specimen belongs to a study of cytomegalovirus exposure and HLA in healthy donors (TCRdb year 2017). For the study in its entirety: According to a later analysis, the 120 or so validation repertoires were produced on the same platform as the 700 or so repertoires of the first cohort. The study aimed to test whether signatures of past pathogen exposure could be identified by cataloging public T cell receptors. In addition to the first cohort of approximately 670 subjects, a separate validation cohort of under 150 different subjects was used. To predict cytomegalovirus infection status, the study combined high-throughput TCR immunosequencing, statistical association of individual TCRs with disease status, and machine learning.

The donors were included in the validation cohort of roughly 120 subjects, a group kept apart from the approximately 690-subject first cohort. The library was prepared using the immunoSEQ multiplex PCR assay. The authors' pipeline ran thus. A statistical classification framework was developed to diagnose cytomegalovirus status using the catalog of TCR beta chain sequences. TCRdb's version of the immuneACCESS table is confined to in-frame rearrangements and falls short of the full clone set. An unresolved V gene accounts for under half of the shortfall where checked; the remainder is of unknown origin. V and J calls plus clone size are reproduced from that table; the DNA served to infer D and trimming. The sample includes 140,000 or so clones, with roughly 86% observed a single time. Clones ranked in the top ten supply less than 5.5% of the sample. From the germline V gene, CDR1 is LGHNA and CDR2 is YNFKEQ. V is pared back by 1 base and J by 7 bases, with 11 bases lying between the germline termini. The CDR3 runs 14 residues from the cysteine to the phenylalanine. Of the read, only the CDR3 DNA is kept; its 42 bases are in frame from base 1.

Results and caveats for the whole study, not just this receptor: Subsequent analysis determined that TCRs grouped into clusters in the first cohort also showed a tendency toward co-occurrence across the 120 or so validation repertoires, and approximately 93% of cluster scores exceeded 0. Most TCR sequences were seen in very few donors, while some public TCRs were found in many individuals. A later analysis had no HLA typing for the validation cohort, so co-occurrence there was scored across all 130 or so repertoires. The classifier was reported to diagnose cytomegalovirus status with high specificity and sensitivity in both the original cohort and the validation cohort. In vitro tests confirmed that three of the cytomegalovirus-associated TCR beta chains recognize cytomegalovirus antigens. It was suggested by the authors that the approach could potentially be generalized to other disease states and immunological phenotypes. A total of fewer than 200 TCR beta chains were listed by the study as associated with cytomegalovirus.

This chain is built from TRBV4-2 and TRBJ1-5; the best D guess is TRBD1, with 5 bases matching. The sequence derives from a man aged 18 to 29 in good health and CMV-seropositive. The source material was PBMCs. Read as DNA, the sequence is TGTGCCAGCAGCCAAGGGGGGGAAGGACAGCCCCAGCATTTT. It translates to CASSQGGEGQPQHF.